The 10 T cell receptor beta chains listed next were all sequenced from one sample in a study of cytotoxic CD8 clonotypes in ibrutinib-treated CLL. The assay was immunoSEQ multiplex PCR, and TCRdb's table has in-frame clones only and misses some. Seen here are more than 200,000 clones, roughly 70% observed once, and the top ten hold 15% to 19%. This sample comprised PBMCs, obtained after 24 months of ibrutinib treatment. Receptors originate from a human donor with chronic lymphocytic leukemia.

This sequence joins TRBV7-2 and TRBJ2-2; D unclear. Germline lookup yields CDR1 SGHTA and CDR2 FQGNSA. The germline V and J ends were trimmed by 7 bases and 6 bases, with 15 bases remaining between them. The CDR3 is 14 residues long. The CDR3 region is CASIDKGSPGELFF. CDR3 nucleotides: TGTGCCAGCATCGATAAAGGCAGCCCCGGGGAGCTGTTTTTT.

The CDR3 is CASSLQGAEFTGANVLTF. The CDR3 DNA sequence: TGCGCCAGCAGCCTCCAGGGGGCTGAGTTTACTGGGGCCAACGTCCTGACTTTC. The rearrangement links TRBV4-1 to TRBJ2-6; 8 bases align to TRBD1. Germline CDR1 reads MGHRA; CDR2 reads YSYEKL. V lost 4 bases and J lost 2; bases outside the gene matches: 10. The CDR3 contains 18 residues.

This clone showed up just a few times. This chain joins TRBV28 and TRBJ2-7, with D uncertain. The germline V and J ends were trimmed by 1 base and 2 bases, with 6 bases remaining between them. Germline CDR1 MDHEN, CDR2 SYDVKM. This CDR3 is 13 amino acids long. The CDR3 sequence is CASSLSPTYEQYF. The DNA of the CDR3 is TGTGCCAGCAGTTTATCCCCTACCTACGAGCAGTACTTC.

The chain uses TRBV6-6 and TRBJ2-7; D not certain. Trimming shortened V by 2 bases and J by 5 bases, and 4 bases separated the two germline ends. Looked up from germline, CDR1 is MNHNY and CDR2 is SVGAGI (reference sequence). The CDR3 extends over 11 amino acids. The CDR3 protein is CASSYPNEQYF. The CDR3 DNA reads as TGTGCCAGCAGTTACCCCAACGAGCAGTACTTC.

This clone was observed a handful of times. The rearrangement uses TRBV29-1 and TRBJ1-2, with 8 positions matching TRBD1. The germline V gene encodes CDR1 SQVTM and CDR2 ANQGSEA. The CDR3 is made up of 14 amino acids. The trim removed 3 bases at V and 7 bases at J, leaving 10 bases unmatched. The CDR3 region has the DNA TGCAGCGTTGACCTCGGACAGGGTGTGGGTGGCTACACCTTC. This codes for CSVDLGQGVGGYTF.

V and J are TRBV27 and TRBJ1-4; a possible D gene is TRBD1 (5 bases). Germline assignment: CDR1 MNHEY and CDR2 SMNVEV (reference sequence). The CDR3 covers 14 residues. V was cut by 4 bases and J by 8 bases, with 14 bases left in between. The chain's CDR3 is CASSSTALREKLFF. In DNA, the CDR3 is TGTGCCAGCAGTTCGACAGCCCTGAGGGAAAAACTGTTTTTT.

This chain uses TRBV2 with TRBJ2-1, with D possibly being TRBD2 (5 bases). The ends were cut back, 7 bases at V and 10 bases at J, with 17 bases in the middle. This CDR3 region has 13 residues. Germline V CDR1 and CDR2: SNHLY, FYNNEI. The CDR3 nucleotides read TGTGCCAGCACAGTCATTCGGGGTAACGAGCAGTTCTTC. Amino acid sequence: CASTVIRGNEQFF.

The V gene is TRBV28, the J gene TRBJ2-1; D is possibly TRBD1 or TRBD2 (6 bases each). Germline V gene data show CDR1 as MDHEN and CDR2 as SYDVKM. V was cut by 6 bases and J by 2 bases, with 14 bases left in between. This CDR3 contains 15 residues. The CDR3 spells CASSLTGRTYNEQFF. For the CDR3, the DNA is TGTGCCAGCAGCCTCACAGGGAGGACCTACAATGAGCAGTTCTTC.

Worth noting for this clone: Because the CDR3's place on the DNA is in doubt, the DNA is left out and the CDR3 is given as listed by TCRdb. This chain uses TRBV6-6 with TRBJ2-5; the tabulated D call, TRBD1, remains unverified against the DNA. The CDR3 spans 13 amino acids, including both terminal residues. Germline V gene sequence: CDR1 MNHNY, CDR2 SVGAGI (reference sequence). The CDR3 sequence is CASILAGQETQYF.

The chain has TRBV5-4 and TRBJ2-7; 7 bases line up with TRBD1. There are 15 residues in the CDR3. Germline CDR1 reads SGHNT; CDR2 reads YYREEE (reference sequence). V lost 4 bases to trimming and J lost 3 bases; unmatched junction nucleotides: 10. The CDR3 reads CASSTQQGRIYEQYF. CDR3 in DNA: TGTGCCAGCAGCACCCAACAGGGGCGAATCTACGAGCAGTACTTC.